These 12 T cell receptor beta chains originate from one sample sequenced in a study of shared clonotypes between healthy human individuals. CD45RO-negative, CCR7-selected cells formed the naive CD8 fraction, which excluded terminally differentiated effector memory CD45RA+ cells. Some clones are missing from TCRdb's copy, which holds only in-frame ones; the method was immunoSEQ multiplex PCR. The sample shows about 680,000 clones, about 90% of them seen only once. The sequenced material came from naive CD8+ T cells sorted from blood. The receptor set was obtained from a man aged 30 to 45 in good health.

The chain uses TRBV4-1 and TRBJ1-1; TRBD1 matches at 8 bases. V was clipped by 2 bases and J by 7 bases; unmatched bases: 6. This CDR3 contains 14 residues. CDR1 and CDR2 from the germline V gene are MGHRA and YSYEKL. CDR3 sequence: CASSQTGGGVEAFF. As DNA, the CDR3 is TGCGCCAGCAGCCAAACAGGGGGGGGAGTTGAAGCTTTCTTT.

The chain recombines TRBV4-1 with TRBJ2-7, with D perhaps TRBD1 or TRBD2 (5 bases each). Trimming left V 0 bases short and J 3 bases short, with 18 bases between. Per the germline V gene, CDR1 is MGHRA and CDR2 is YSYEKL. The CDR3 has 17 residues. The CDR3 region is CASSQEPAGEGYYEQYF. The DNA for the CDR3 is TGCGCCAGCAGCCAAGAACCGGCGGGCGAGGGGTACTACGAGCAGTACTTC.

In the case of this clone: The junction does not match germline at one end; this may be a read error. The chain uses TRBV9 and TRBJ2-1, with 9 bases aligning to TRBD2. The CDR3 length is 12 residues. The germline V gene has CDR1 SGDLS and CDR2 YYNGEE. CDR3 DNA sequence: TGTGCCAACAGCGGACTAGCGTACGAGCAGTTCTTC. Translating it yields CANSGLAYEQFF.

The chain combines TRBV7-6 with TRBJ2-1; the match to TRBD2 covers 14 bases. The CDR3 loop spans 16 amino acids. The ends lost 5 bases at V and 7 bases at J; junction bases unmatched: 7. The V gene's germline CDR1 is SGHVS and CDR2 FNYEAQ. The CDR3 is CASSPRTSGRLNEQFF. CDR3 coding DNA: TGTGCCAGCAGCCCCCGGACTAGCGGGAGGCTGAATGAGCAGTTCTTC.

This chain uses TRBV15 with TRBJ2-3; TRBD2 matches 7 bases. CDR1 LNHNV and CDR2 YYDKDF come from the germline V gene (reference sequence). J was trimmed by 0 bases and V by 6 bases; bases with no gene match: 9. The CDR3 is 16 amino acids. The CDR3 region is CATRSKRDSSTDTQYF. CDR3 DNA sequence: TGTGCCACCAGATCTAAGCGGGACTCTAGCACAGATACGCAGTATTTT.

This chain uses TRBV10-2 with TRBJ1-3; no clear D gene. The germline V and J ends were trimmed by 4 bases and 0 bases, with 10 bases remaining between them. The CDR3 is made up of 15 amino acids. Germline V gene data show CDR1 as WSHSY and CDR2 as SAAADI. CDR3 amino acids: CASSASRFSGNTIYF. CDR3 DNA sequence: TGCGCCAGCAGTGCGAGCAGATTCTCTGGAAACACCATATATTTT.

This chain joins TRBV29-1 and TRBJ2-1, with 8 bases lining up with TRBD1. The V segment lost 3 bases and the J segment 7 bases; nucleotides outside the gene matches: 5. The CDR3 sequence is 13 residues long. CDR1 SQVTM and CDR2 ANQGSEA come from the germline V gene. The CDR3 protein is CSVEVGDRNEQFF. In DNA form, the CDR3 reads TGCAGCGTTGAGGTCGGGGACAGGAATGAGCAGTTCTTC.

This chain joins TRBV19 and TRBJ1-5; 7 bases are shared with TRBD1. The CDR3 covers 17 residues. The V segment lost 5 bases and the J segment 0 bases; nucleotides outside the gene matches: 10. Germline lookup yields CDR1 LNHDA and CDR2 SQIVND (reference sequence). CDR3 sequence reads: CASSPLTGAYSNQPQHF. In nucleotides, the CDR3 is TGTGCCAGTAGTCCCTTAACAGGGGCCTATAGCAATCAGCCCCAGCATTTT.

As to this clone: The sample has other DNA sequences that encode this CDR3 too. The CDR3 sequence: CASRGRYNEQFF. In DNA, the CDR3 is TGTGCCAGCAGGGGACGGTACAATGAGCAGTTCTTC. This chain uses TRBV2 with TRBJ2-1; D might be TRBD1 or TRBD2, each matching 5 bases. The CDR3 contains 12 residues. Germline V gene lookup returns CDR1 SNHLY and CDR2 FYNNEI. V was clipped by 6 bases and J by 4 bases, with 7 bases between them. Full variable domain (outside the CDR3, taken from reference TRBV2 and TRBJ2-1): EPEVTQTPSHQVTQMGQEVILRCVPISNHLYFYWYRQILGQKVEFLVSFYNNEISEKSEIFDDQFSVERPDGSNFTLKIRSTKLEDSAMYFCASRGRYNEQFFGPGTRLTVL.

V gene TRBV10-3 combines with J gene TRBJ2-7, with TRBD2 matching over 8 bases. Germline CDR1 is ENHRY and CDR2 is SYGVKD. The CDR3 extends over 15 amino acids. Germline trimming cut 0 bases from V and 6 bases from J; bases unmatched to any gene: 7. CDR3 sequence reads: CAISESGLEVAEQYF. CDR3 DNA: TGTGCCATCAGTGAGTCGGGACTAGAGGTGGCCGAGCAGTACTTC.

This rearrangement joins TRBV4-3 to TRBJ2-5, with D hard to call. V was shortened by 0 bases and J by 4 bases, with 12 bases between the two germline ends. This CDR3 contains 15 residues. Germline values: CDR1 LGHNA, CDR2 YSLEER. CDR3 loop: CASSQDPSGAETQYF. CDR3 nucleotide sequence: TGCGCCAGCAGCCAAGATCCGTCCGGAGCAGAGACCCAGTACTTC.

The chain is built from TRBV19 and TRBJ2-3; D unclear. Germline V lookup: CDR1 LNHDA, CDR2 SQIVND (reference sequence). Deletions cut 5 bases from V and 4 bases from J, with 13 bases between. The CDR3 covers 14 residues. The DNA for the CDR3 is TGTGCCAGTAGTGAGTTGAGTCGCGCAGATACGCAGTATTTT. Its translation: CASSELSRADTQYF.